Detailed here is one TCR beta chain. It lacks a known antigen. No much larger clonotype is one base removed from it; base qualities were not supplied. This sample was included in a study of T cells in localized non-small cell lung cancer (dated by TCRdb to the early 2020s). Regarding the research as a whole: The study examined T cell repertoires in roughly 240 patients with early-stage NSCLC and compared tumors with uninvolved tumor-adjacent lungs. The cohort consisted of approximately 220 treatment-naive NSCLC patients whose localized lung tumors had been resected. The mean age of the NSCLC patients was approximately 71 years, with about 130 men and around 100 women. On the study overall, not on this receptor specifically: Longer overall survival was associated with higher blood T cell density, whereas shorter survival was associated with higher adjacent-lung clonality. Because the study design was exploratory, TCR variables were selected using unadjusted p-values without false-discovery rate correction. Because multi-region tumor sequencing was not performed, intratumor heterogeneity could not be ruled out. A median of around 57 of the top 100 tumor clones turned up in the paired uninvolved adjacent lung, and roughly 28 of those clones also ranked among the top 100 of that same adjacent lung. Uninvolved tumor-adjacent lung showed the highest T cell clonality, higher than tumor, which suggests more focused antigenic responses in the uninvolved tumor-adjacent lung.

TCR beta CDR3 regions were sequenced from DNA using the immunoSEQ Assay. Processing in the source paper ran as follows. T cell density was computed as TCR beta template counts normalized to usable DNA estimated by amplifying housekeeping genes. Richness was estimated using the preseqR package, with extrapolation to 400,000 templates for PBMC samples and to 120,000 templates for tissue samples. Clonality was taken to be one minus Pielou's evenness. To identify tissue-enriched TCRs, differential abundance testing was run on productive amino-acid clonotypes with a minimum total count of 5 and an alpha of 0.1. The Jaccard Index and the Morisita Overlap Index were used to quantify repertoire overlap between compartments. GLIPH clustered TCR beta CDR3s with public tetramer-defined viral CDR3s; viral motifs required at least three viral sequences plus V-gene enrichment. TCRdb's version of the immuneACCESS table is confined to in-frame rearrangements and falls short of the full clone set. An unresolved V gene accounts for under half of the shortfall where checked; the remainder is of unknown origin. V and J calls and clone size are copied from that table; D and trimming were computed from the DNA. The sample table shows tens of thousands of clones, and approximately 86% are seen once. Roughly 30% of the sample lies in the top ten.

At diagnosis, tumor, uninvolved tumor-adjacent lung and peripheral blood were collected and then preserved as a mix of FFPE and fresh-frozen material. For TCR repertoire profiling, blood samples were analyzed in the form of peripheral blood mononuclear cells. Sample: peripheral blood mononuclear cells, taken before any cancer treatment. This clonotype originated in a male donor at least 60 years old with stage II lung adenocarcinoma.

The DNA is TGTGCCAGCAGCTTGAAGCTAGCGGGAGGGAATTTAGACGAGCAGTACTTC. Protein translation: CASSLKLAGGNLDEQYF. The chain is encoded by TRBV7-2 joined to TRBJ2-7; 12 bases in the middle match TRBD2. The CDR3, from cysteine to phenylalanine, totals 17 residues. Just CDR3 DNA is preserved here, 51 bases in frame from base 1. After removal of 3 bases from V and 5 bases from J, the junction retains 11 bases not matched to a gene. CDR1 and CDR2 are read off the germline V gene as SGHTA and FQGNSA.